Shown below are 13 T cell receptor beta chains from a single sample sequenced in a study of response to subunit inactivated influenza vaccine. TCRdb processed the RT-PCR reads anew with MiXCR; each CDR3 protein has one entry. The sample holds about half a million distinct CDR3 sequences, 7.5% to 8.5% seen once. This specimen was PBMCs from blood, taken around 25 months after vaccination. Every receptor here comes from a man between 50 and 69 years old who received an inactivated influenza vaccine.

This clonotype was observed many times. This chain links TRBV28 with TRBJ2-1, with 9 bases aligning to TRBD2. V gave up 2 bases and J gave up 0 bases; unmatched junction bases: 8. Germline CDR1 is MDHEN and CDR2 is SYDVKM. There are 18 residues in the CDR3. In DNA, the CDR3 is TGTGCCAGCAGTTTACGCGGGGGGGTATCAAGCTCCTACAATGAGCAGTTCTTC. Residues: CASSLRGGVSSSYNEQFF.

The V gene is TRBV6-1, the J gene TRBJ2-7; 9 nucleotides match TRBD1. The V and J ends lost 7 bases and 2 bases, in that order; junction bases with no gene match: 9. In germline, CDR1 is MNHNS, CDR2 SASEGT. This CDR3 contains 15 residues. CDR3 in DNA: TGTGCCAGCACCCTAACGGGACAGGGTGCCTACGAGCAGTACTTC. Encoded protein: CASTLTGQGAYEQYF.

As regards this clonotype: A junction boundary mismatches the germline segment, possibly from a read error. V gene TRBV12-3 or TRBV12-4 combines with J gene TRBJ2-2; the match to TRBD1 covers 7 bases. This CDR3 has 16 residues. Written as DNA, the CDR3 is TGTGCCAGCAGTCCTAACAGGGGTGGGAACGCCGGGGAGCTGTTTTTT. Residues: CASSPNRGGNAGELFF.

This clonotype has only a few counts. The gene calls are TRBV6-5 and TRBJ2-7; 12 bases agree with TRBD2. This CDR3 is built from 15 residues. CDR1 is MNHEY, CDR2 SVGAGI, per germline. Losses at the gene ends were 4 bases for V and 5 bases for J; bases not matched to a gene: 6. In DNA form, the CDR3 reads TGTGCCAGCAGTTCTGGAACTAGCGGGAGGAACGAGCAGTACTTC. Residues: CASSSGTSGRNEQYF.

V and J are TRBV5-1 and TRBJ2-1; possibly TRBD1 for D (6 bases). CDR3 size: 15 residues. Trimming shortened V by 0 bases and J by 4 bases, and 11 bases separated the two germline ends. Germline V gives CDR1 SGHRS, CDR2 YFSETQ. The CDR3: CASSLGARGYNEQFF. In DNA form, the CDR3 reads TGCGCCAGCAGCTTGGGCGCCAGGGGTTACAATGAGCAGTTCTTC.

The chain employs TRBV5-1 and TRBJ2-2; 8 nucleotides line up with TRBD2. V dropped 5 bases and J dropped 1; count of bases not matched to a gene: 13. The CDR3 covers 18 residues. CDR1 is SGHRS, CDR2 YFSETQ, per germline. The CDR3, as DNA: TGCGCCAGCAGAGCCCCCTTAGCGGGAAGCTTGAACACCGGGGAGCTGTTTTTT. Translated: CASRAPLAGSLNTGELFF.

The chain links TRBV7-2 to TRBJ1-1, with 7 bases aligning to TRBD1. Trimming cost V 4 bases and J 8 bases; bases outside gene matches: 4. Germline V lookup: CDR1 SGHTA, CDR2 FQGNSA. The CDR3 spans 12 residues. CDR3 nucleotides: TGTGCCAGCAGCTCCGGACAGGAGGAAGCTTTCTTT. This encodes CASSSGQEEAFF.

This clonotype was counted between two and nine times. V and J are TRBV7-2 and TRBJ1-1; maybe TRBD1 (5 bases). Germline CDR1 and CDR2: SGHTA and FQGNSA. Between the trimmed V and J ends, which lost 7 bases and 4 bases, there was a span of 19 bases. This CDR3 is built from 15 residues. CDR3 in DNA: TGTGCCAGCACCATACAGGAGGGGATGGGCACTGAAGCTTTCTTT. Its translation is CASTIQEGMGTEAFF. The full variable domain, rest sourced from reference TRBV7-2 and TRBJ1-1, is GAGVSQSPSNKVTEKGKDVELRCDPISGHTALYWYRQSLGQGLEFLIYFQGNSAPDKSGLPSDRFSAERTGGSVSTLTIQRTQQEDSAVYLCASTIQEGMGTEAFFGQGTRLTVV.

Many counts were recorded for this clonotype. The chain is built from TRBV18 and TRBJ1-3; no clear D gene. The CDR3 length is 14 residues. V dropped 8 bases and J dropped 4 bases, with 15 bases sitting between them. Germline V CDR1 and CDR2: KGHSH, LQKENI. This CDR3 is CASVPGTRGNTIYF. In nucleotides, the CDR3 is TGTGCCAGCGTCCCGGGCACGCGCGGAAACACCATATATTTT.

This clonotype turned up a few times. The chain employs TRBV4-1 and TRBJ1-1, with 10 bases aligning to TRBD1. Germline V CDR1 and CDR2: MGHRA, YSYEKL. The CDR3 sequence is 16 residues long. Unmatched junction bases numbered 3, after V lost 1 base and J lost 1 base. The CDR3 sequence: CASSQGQGAENTEAFF. CDR3 bases: TGCGCCAGCAGCCAAGGACAGGGGGCAGAGAACACTGAAGCTTTCTTT.

J is TRBJ1-3 and V is TRBV15; no reliable D call. The germline CDR1 and CDR2 sequences are LNHNV and YYDKDF (reference sequence). This CDR3 comprises 16 residues. Trimming pared 0 bases from V and 0 bases from J, leaving 9 bases between. CDR3 nucleotide sequence: TGTGCCACCAGCAGAGACCGTACAATCTCTGGAAACACCATATATTTT. Protein: CATSRDRTISGNTIYF.

This clonotype occurred a few times. This chain uses TRBV20-1 with TRBJ2-1; D is perhaps TRBD2 (5 bases). The CDR3 totals 14 residues. The germline CDR1 and CDR2 sequences are DFQATT and SNEGSKA (reference sequence). V was cut by 3 bases and J by 1 base, with 10 bases left in between. CDR3 coding DNA: TGCAGTGCTAGCTCAGCGGAGTCCTACAATGAGCAGTTCTTC. It specifies CSASSAESYNEQFF.

This clonotype was detected only a few times. This chain joins TRBV6-2 or TRBV6-3 and TRBJ2-1; 14 bases agree with TRBD2. Looked up from germline, CDR1 is MNHEY and CDR2 is SVGEGT. The CDR3 extends over 16 amino acids. The V and J ends lost 6 bases and 8 bases, in that order; junction bases with no gene match: 9. The CDR3 region has the DNA TGTGCCAGCAGATCAGGGACTAGCGGGAGTTGGGATGAGCAGTTCTTC. Amino acid sequence: CASRSGTSGSWDEQFF.